The source of this TCR beta chain is a study of T cells in Graves' hyperthyroidism and ophthalmopathy. Findings and limits, study-wide: Appearing also in blood were most of the thyroid clonotypes expanded above 0.001.

Trimming shortened V by 3 bases and J by 3 bases, and 12 bases separated the two germline ends. This CDR3 has 14 amino acids. CDR1 is MDHEN and CDR2 is SYDVKM in the germline V gene. Based on clinical symptoms, serum thyroxine and TRAb, thyroid ultrasound and orbital computed tomography, diagnoses were reached. With regard to this clonotype: Its antigen is not known.

Regions amplified from RNA transcripts were the TCR beta CDR3 regions. First-round RT-PCR targeting the TCR CDR3 was performed with the HTBI primer set. TCRdb ran MiXCR on the multiplex PCR reads and lists one entry per CDR3 protein. The data show hundreds of thousands of distinct CDR3 sequences, with about a sixth seen just once and roughly 3.5% held by the top ten. The receptor comes from a woman in her 40s with Graves' ophthalmopathy. This chain links TRBV28 with TRBJ2-7, with D possibly matching TRBD1 (5 bases). The source material was blood. The CDR3 DNA is TGTGCCAGCAGTTTTCTGGGCAGGGACTACGAGCAGTACTTC. Residues: CASSFLGRDYEQYF.